This is a list of T cell receptor beta chains from one sample in a study of Ad26.COV2.S vaccination and SARS-CoV-2 variants. The table came from immunoSEQ multiplex PCR; TCRdb's copy has only in-frame clones and leaves some out. The data show about 680,000 clones, approximately 88% seen once. The sample was peripheral blood, taken in a trial of Ad26.COV2.S vaccine versus placebo. The receptors derive from a person between 18 and 65 years old who received the Ad26.COV2.S COVID-19 vaccine or a placebo. Both conserved end residues are part of each CDR3. The D gene is left open where the match is weak. Only part of the rows carry a size: once, few, many, or a class if the clone is expanded.

j_call,clone_size,v_call,d_call,cdr3_aa,cdr3_nt
TRBJ2-1,-,TRBV5-1,TRBD1,CASSRGQFSYNEQFF,TGCGCCAGCAGCCGGGGACAGTTCTCCTACAATGAGCAGTTCTTC
TRBJ1-5,-,TRBV6-2/TRBV6-3,TRBD1,CASSTLGQFYSNQPQHF,TGTGCCAGCAGTACCCTGGGACAGTTTTATAGCAATCAGCCCCAGCATTTT
TRBJ1-5,-,TRBV3-1/TRBV3-2,-,CASSQDRTELQPQHF,TGTGCCAGCAGCCAAGATCGGACAGAACTTCAGCCCCAGCATTTT
TRBJ1-2,-,TRBV24-1,-,CATSDSRIGRGLGYTF,TGTGCCACCAGTGACTCACGAATCGGGCGGGGCCTGGGCTACACCTTC
TRBJ1-6,-,TRBV30,-,CAWGDMVRIVLHF,TGTGCCTGGGGTGACATGGTCCGGATAGTCCTCCACTTT
TRBJ2-7,-,TRBV11-1,-,CASSLNQDEQYF,TGTGCCAGCAGCTTAAACCAGGACGAGCAGTACTTC
TRBJ1-2,-,TRBV7-9,TRBD1,CASSQQGTGYTF,TGTGCCAGCAGTCAACAGGGGACTGGCTACACCTTC
TRBJ2-5,once,TRBV7-3,-,CASSLVNQETQYF,TGTGCCAGCAGCTTAGTCAATCAAGAGACCCAGTACTTC
TRBJ2-1,-,TRBV18,TRBD2,CASSPPTSISRNEQFF,TGTGCCAGCTCACCACCGACTAGCATATCTAGAAATGAGCAGTTCTTC
TRBJ2-1,-,TRBV2,-,CASSDPSGSNEQFF,TGTGCCAGCAGTGACCCTTCGGGGTCCAATGAGCAGTTCTTC
TRBJ1-1,-,TRBV4-3,-,CASSQRGDTEAFF,TGCGCCAGCAGCCAACGAGGGGACACTGAAGCTTTCTTT
TRBJ2-6,-,TRBV19,-,CASSIFSSGANVLTF,TGTGCCAGTAGTATATTCAGCTCTGGGGCCAACGTCCTGACTTTC
TRBJ2-7,-,TRBV24-1,-,CATSETIDTKQYF,TGTGCCACCAGTGAAACGATAGATACGAAGCAGTACTTC
TRBJ1-1,-,TRBV19,TRBD1,CASSTGDSLNTEAFF,TGTGCCAGTAGTACCGGGGACAGCCTGAACACTGAAGCTTTCTTT
TRBJ2-7,-,TRBV19,TRBD1,CASSIGGDRVEQYF,TGTGCCAGTAGTATAGGGGGGGACAGGGTCGAGCAGTACTTC
TRBJ1-4,-,TRBV6-5,-,CASSRDEGHEKLFF,TGTGCCAGCAGTCGGGATGAGGGACACGAAAAACTGTTTTTT
TRBJ2-3,-,TRBV30,-,CAWSVPRGTDTQYF,TGTGCCTGGAGTGTACCCCGGGGCACAGATACGCAGTATTTT
TRBJ1-6,-,TRBV19,TRBD1,CASSPTGGGSPLHF,TGTGCCAGTAGTCCAACAGGGGGCGGTTCACCCCTCCACTTT
TRBJ1-6,-,TRBV5-4,-,CASSPSTGISPLHF,TGTGCCAGCAGCCCCTCAACGGGCATTTCACCCCTCCACTTT
TRBJ2-1,-,TRBV27,-,CASSWQGSHEQFF,TGTGCCAGCTCGTGGCAGGGGAGTCATGAGCAGTTCTTC
TRBJ1-5,-,TRBV19,-,CASSPGHPNQPQHF,TGTGCCAGTAGTCCAGGACACCCCAATCAGCCCCAGCATTTT
TRBJ2-3,-,TRBV7-2,TRBD2,CASSLEMAGGTDTQYF,TGTGCCAGCAGCTTAGAAATGGCGGGAGGAACAGATACGCAGTATTTT
TRBJ2-5,-,TRBV1,-,CTSSQLAGGPVAETQYF,TGCACCAGCAGCCAACTAGCGGGGGGCCCCGTTGCAGAGACCCAGTACTTC
TRBJ1-2,-,TRBV5-1,-,CASSLDRVQDYTF,TGCGCCAGCAGCTTAGACCGGGTCCAGGACTACACCTTC
TRBJ2-2,-,TRBV19,TRBD1,CASSIDQGDGELFF,TGTGCCAGTAGTATAGATCAGGGGGACGGGGAGCTGTTTTTT
TRBJ2-2,-,TRBV5-1,TRBD1,CASSGTGNTGGELFF,TGCGCCAGCAGCGGGACAGGGAACACCGGGGGGGAGCTGTTTTTT
TRBJ2-7,-,TRBV5-1,-,CASSFGVVPSGEQYF,TGCGCCAGCAGCTTTGGGGTGGTCCCATCGGGCGAGCAGTACTTC
TRBJ2-7,-,TRBV7-8,TRBD2,CASSLGTSGIEFSYEQYF,TGTGCCAGCAGCTTAGGGACTAGCGGGATTGAATTCTCCTACGAGCAGTACTTC
TRBJ2-4,-,TRBV3-1/TRBV3-2,-,CASSQDHRGQTYF,TGTGCCAGCAGCCAAGATCATAGGGGACAAACGTACTTC
TRBJ1-2,-,TRBV6-5,-,CASSLALEGDYGYTF,TGTGCCAGCAGTCTAGCCTTGGAGGGGGACTATGGCTACACCTTC
TRBJ2-2,few,TRBV7-2,-,CASSSPWGANTGELFF,TGTGCCAGCAGCTCGCCGTGGGGTGCGAACACCGGGGAGCTGTTTTTT
TRBJ2-7,once,TRBV6-2/TRBV6-3,TRBD1,CASSYRGTAYEQYF,TGTGCCAGCAGTTACCGTGGGACAGCCTACGAGCAGTACTTC
TRBJ2-1,once,TRBV5-1,-,CASSRGGTDYNEQFF,TGCGCCAGCAGCCGCGGCGGGACGGACTACAATGAGCAGTTCTTC
TRBJ1-2,-,TRBV6-1,-,CASSEFHSPYGYTF,TGTGCCAGCAGTGAATTTCACAGCCCCTATGGCTACACCTTC